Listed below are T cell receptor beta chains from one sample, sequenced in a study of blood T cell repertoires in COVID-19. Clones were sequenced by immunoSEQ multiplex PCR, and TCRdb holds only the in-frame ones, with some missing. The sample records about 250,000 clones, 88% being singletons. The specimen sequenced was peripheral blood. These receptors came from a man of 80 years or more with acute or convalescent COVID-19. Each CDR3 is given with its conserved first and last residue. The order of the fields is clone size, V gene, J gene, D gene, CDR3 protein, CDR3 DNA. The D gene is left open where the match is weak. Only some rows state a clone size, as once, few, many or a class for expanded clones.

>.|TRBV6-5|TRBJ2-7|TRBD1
CASRTRTGSSYEQYF
TGTGCCAGCAGAACGCGGACAGGGAGCTCCTACGAGCAGTACTTC
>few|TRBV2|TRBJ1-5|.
CASGLGRGSNQPQHF
TGTGCCAGCGGGCTGGGGCGCGGAAGCAATCAGCCCCAGCATTTT
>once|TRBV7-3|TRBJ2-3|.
CASSLNPSTDTQYF
TGTGCCAGCAGCTTAAATCCTAGCACAGATACGCAGTATTTT
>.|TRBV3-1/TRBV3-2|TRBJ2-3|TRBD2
CASSQDYAGGDTQYF
TGTGCCAGCAGCCAAGATTACGCGGGGGGAGATACGCAGTATTTT
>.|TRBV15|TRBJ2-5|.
CATSFRSGSGTQYF
TGTGCCACCAGCTTCCGGTCGGGATCCGGGACCCAGTACTTC
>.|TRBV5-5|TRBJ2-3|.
CASSLVGDHTDTQYF
TGTGCCAGCAGCTTGGTGGGCGACCACACAGATACGCAGTATTTT
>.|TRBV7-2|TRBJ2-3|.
CASSLESVMAGPQYF
TGTGCCAGCAGCTTAGAATCAGTCATGGCGGGACCACAGTATTTT
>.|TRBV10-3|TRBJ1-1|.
CAISGGRGYTEAFF
TGTGCCATCAGTGGGGGCAGGGGTTACACTGAAGCTTTCTTT
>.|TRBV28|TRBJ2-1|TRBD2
CASSRSGRGVYNEQFF
TGTGCCAGCAGTCGTAGCGGGAGGGGAGTCTACAATGAGCAGTTCTTC
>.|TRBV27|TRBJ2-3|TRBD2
CASSPIAGFTDTQYF
TGTGCCAGCAGTCCAATAGCGGGGTTCACAGATACGCAGTATTTT
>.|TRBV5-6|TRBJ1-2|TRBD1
CASSLVLQGANYGYTF
TGTGCCAGCAGCTTGGTGCTACAGGGGGCGAACTATGGCTACACCTTC
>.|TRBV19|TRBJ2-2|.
CASNDKRGGAVGELFF
TGTGCCAGTAACGACAAACGAGGAGGGGCGGTCGGGGAGCTGTTTTTT
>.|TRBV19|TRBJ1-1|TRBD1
CASSKRQGGNTEAFF
TGTGCCAGTAGCAAACGACAGGGTGGGAACACTGAAGCTTTCTTT
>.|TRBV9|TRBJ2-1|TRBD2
CASSTSGSYNEQFF
TGTGCCAGCAGTACTAGCGGGAGTTACAATGAGCAGTTCTTC
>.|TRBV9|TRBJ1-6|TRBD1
CASSSLTGGTPLHF
TGTGCCAGCAGCTCCCTAACAGGGGGCACACCCCTCCACTTT